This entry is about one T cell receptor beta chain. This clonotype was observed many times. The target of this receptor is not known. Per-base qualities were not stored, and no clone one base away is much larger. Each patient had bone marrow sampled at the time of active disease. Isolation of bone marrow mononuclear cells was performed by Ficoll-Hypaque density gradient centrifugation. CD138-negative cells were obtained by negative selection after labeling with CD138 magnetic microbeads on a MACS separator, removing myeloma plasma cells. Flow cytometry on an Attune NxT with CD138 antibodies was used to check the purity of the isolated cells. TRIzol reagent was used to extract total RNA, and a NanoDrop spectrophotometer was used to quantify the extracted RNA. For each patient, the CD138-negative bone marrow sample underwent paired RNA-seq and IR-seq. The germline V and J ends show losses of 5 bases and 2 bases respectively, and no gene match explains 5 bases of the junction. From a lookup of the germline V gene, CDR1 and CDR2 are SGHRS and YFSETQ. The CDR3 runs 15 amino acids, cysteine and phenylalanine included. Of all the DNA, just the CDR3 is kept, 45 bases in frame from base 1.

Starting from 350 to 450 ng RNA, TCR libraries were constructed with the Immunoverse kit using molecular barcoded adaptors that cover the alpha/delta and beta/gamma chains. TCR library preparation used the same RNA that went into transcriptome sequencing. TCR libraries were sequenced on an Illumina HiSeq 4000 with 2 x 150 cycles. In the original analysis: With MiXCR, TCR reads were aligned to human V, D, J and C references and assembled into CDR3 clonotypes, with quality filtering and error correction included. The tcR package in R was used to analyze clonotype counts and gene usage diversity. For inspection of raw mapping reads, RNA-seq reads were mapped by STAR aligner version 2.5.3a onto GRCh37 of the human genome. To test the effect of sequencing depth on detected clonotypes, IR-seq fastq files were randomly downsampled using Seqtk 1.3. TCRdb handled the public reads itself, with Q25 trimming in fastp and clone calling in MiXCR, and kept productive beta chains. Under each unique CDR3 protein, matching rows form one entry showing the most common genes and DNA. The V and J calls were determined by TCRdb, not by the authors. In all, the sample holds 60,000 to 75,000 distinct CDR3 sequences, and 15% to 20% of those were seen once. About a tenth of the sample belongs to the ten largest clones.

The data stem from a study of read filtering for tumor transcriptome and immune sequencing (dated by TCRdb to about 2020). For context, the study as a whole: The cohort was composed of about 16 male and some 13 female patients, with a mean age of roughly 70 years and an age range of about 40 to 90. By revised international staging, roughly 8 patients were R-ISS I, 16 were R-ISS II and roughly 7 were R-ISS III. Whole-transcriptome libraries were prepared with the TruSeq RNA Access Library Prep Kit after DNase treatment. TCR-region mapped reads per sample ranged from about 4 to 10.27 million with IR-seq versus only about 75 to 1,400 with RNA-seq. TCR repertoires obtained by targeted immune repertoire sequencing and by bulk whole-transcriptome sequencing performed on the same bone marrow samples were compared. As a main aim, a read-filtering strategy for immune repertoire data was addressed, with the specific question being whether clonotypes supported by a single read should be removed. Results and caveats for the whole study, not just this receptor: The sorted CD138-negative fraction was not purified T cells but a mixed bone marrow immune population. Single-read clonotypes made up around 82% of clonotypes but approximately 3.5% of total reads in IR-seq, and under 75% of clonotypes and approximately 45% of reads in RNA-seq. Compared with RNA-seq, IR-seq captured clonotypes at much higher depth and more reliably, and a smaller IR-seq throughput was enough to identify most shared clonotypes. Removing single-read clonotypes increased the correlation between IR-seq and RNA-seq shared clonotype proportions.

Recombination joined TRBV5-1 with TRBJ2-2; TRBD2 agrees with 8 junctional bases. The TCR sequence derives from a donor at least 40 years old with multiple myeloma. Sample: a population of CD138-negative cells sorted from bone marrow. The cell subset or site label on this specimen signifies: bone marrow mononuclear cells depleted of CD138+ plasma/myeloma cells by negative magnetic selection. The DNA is TGCGCCAGCAGGGACGGGGGGGTCAACACCGGGGAGCTGTTTTTT. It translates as CASRDGGVNTGELFF.